The rows below give T cell receptor beta chains drawn from one sample of a study of T cell responses to AZD1222 COVID-19 vaccine. Here immunoSEQ multiplex PCR was the method, and the copy in TCRdb shows in-frame clones only, minus some. The table lists approximately 120,000 clones, about 90% of them singletons. The source material was peripheral blood, sampled 28 days after the second AZD1222 dose. These receptors came from an adult who received the AZD1222 COVID-19 vaccine. CDR3s include the opening cysteine and the closing phenylalanine or tryptophan. The D gene is left open where the match is weak. A row's size may be missing; if present it is once, few, many or a size class.

CDR3 DNA	CDR3 protein	D gene	V gene	J gene	clone size
TGTGCCACCAGTGATCTCGACAGGGAGGGGGAAAAACTGTTTTTT	CATSDLDREGEKLFF	TRBD1	TRBV24-1	TRBJ1-4	.
TGTGCCAGCAAGTATGGGGGCTACAATGAGCAGTTCTTC	CASKYGGYNEQFF	.	TRBV2	TRBJ2-1	.
TGTGCCAGTAGTTTCCAGGGACCACCGGGGTGGGAGACCCAGTACTTC	CASSFQGPPGWETQYF	.	TRBV19	TRBJ2-5	.
TGCAGCGTTCGCCTTCGAGGGACCCAGTACTTC	CSVRLRGTQYF	.	TRBV29-1	TRBJ2-5	.
TGTGCCAGCAGTCAGGGACTCTATAGCAATCAGCCCCAGCATTTT	CASSQGLYSNQPQHF	.	TRBV5-6	TRBJ1-5	.
TGTGCCAGCAGCGACACTAGCGGGGGGTCCTACGAGCAGTACTTC	CASSDTSGGSYEQYF	TRBD2	TRBV7-9	TRBJ2-7	.
TGTGCCAGCAGTGAGCGGGGGGGCTTCGGTGAGCAGTTCTTC	CASSERGGFGEQFF	TRBD2	TRBV2	TRBJ2-1	.
TGTGCCAGCAGTTTACCGGGGAACTTGTACGAGCAGTACTTC	CASSLPGNLYEQYF	.	TRBV28	TRBJ2-7	.
TGCGCCAGCAGTGAGACCGGGACAGGGGATACCGATACGCAGTATTTT	CASSETGTGDTDTQYF	TRBD1	TRBV10-1	TRBJ2-3	.
TGTGCCAGCAGCGTAGTATCTGGGGGCGACACTGAAGCTTTCTTT	CASSVVSGGDTEAFF	.	TRBV9	TRBJ1-1	.
TGTGCCAGCAGCCCTGCCGAGACTTACAATGAGCAGTTCTTC	CASSPAETYNEQFF	.	TRBV7-6	TRBJ2-1	.
TGTGCCAGCAGCTTAGCCGGCCGGAACACTGAAGCTTTCTTT	CASSLAGRNTEAFF	.	TRBV11-2	TRBJ1-1	few
TGTGCCATTCATGTTGTCGGGACTAGAAAAAACATTCAGTACTTC	CAIHVVGTRKNIQYF	TRBD2	TRBV10-3	TRBJ2-4	.
TGTGCCAGCAGCTTAGGGGGACTTAGGGCCGAAGCTTTCTTT	CASSLGGLRAEAFF	.	TRBV7-2	TRBJ1-1	.
TGTGCCAGCAGCTTAGATCTCTGGGCTGAAGAGACCCAGTACTTC	CASSLDLWAEETQYF	.	TRBV7-2	TRBJ2-5	once
TGTGCCAGCAGCCTCCGCGCGGGGGGAACCTACAATGAGCAGTTCTTC	CASSLRAGGTYNEQFF	TRBD2	TRBV9	TRBJ2-1	.
TGTGCCTGGAGCCAAGGGAGCACAGATACGCAGTATTTT	CAWSQGSTDTQYF	.	TRBV30	TRBJ2-3	.
TGTGCCAGCAGCGCCGGGACGCGGGGTGAGCAGTTCTTC	CASSAGTRGEQFF	.	TRBV12-3/TRBV12-4	TRBJ2-1	.
TGTGCCAGGACAACCCCGGGACAGGGTACCGGGGAGCTGTTTTTT	CARTTPGQGTGELFF	TRBD1	TRBV27	TRBJ2-2	.
TGTGCCAGTAACTGGGGCCCTGAAGCTTTCTTT	CASNWGPEAFF	.	TRBV19	TRBJ1-1	.
TGTGCCAGCAGCCCATTCCGGGAGCCCACAGATACGCAGTATTTT	CASSPFREPTDTQYF	.	TRBV6-5	TRBJ2-3	.
TGTGCCAGCAGCTCCACGACAGAGGGGCGCACTAATGAAAAACTGTTTTTT	CASSSTTEGRTNEKLFF	.	TRBV9	TRBJ1-4	.
TGCAGCGGCTCGGGGGGGATGGAACTGTTTTTT	CSGSGGMELFF	.	TRBV29-1	TRBJ1-4	.
TGTGCCAGCAGTACGCCTAACACTGAAGCTTTCTTT	CASSTPNTEAFF	.	TRBV28	TRBJ1-1	.
TGTGCCAGCAGCTTACCGGGACTAGCGGGGGTTGATACGCAGTATTTT	CASSLPGLAGVDTQYF	TRBD2	TRBV5-6	TRBJ2-3	.
TGTGCCAGCAGCCAACACTCCAGCAATCAGCCCCAGCATTTT	CASSQHSSNQPQHF	.	TRBV4-2	TRBJ1-5	.
TGTGCCAGCAGCTTAGGGGGGACAGGGGTCCACGAGCAGTACTTC	CASSLGGTGVHEQYF	TRBD1	TRBV7-2	TRBJ2-7	.
TGTGCCAGCAGTGAAGCCGAGACAGTTGCTGGCCGGCCCCAGCATTTT	CASSEAETVAGRPQHF	.	TRBV6-1	TRBJ1-5	.
TGTGCCAGCAGCCCGTTCCTAGGGATCCAAGCTTTCTTT	CASSPFLGIQAFF	.	TRBV14	TRBJ1-1	.
TGTGCCAGTAGTATTTGGGCAGACCAAGAGACCCAGTACTTC	CASSIWADQETQYF	.	TRBV19	TRBJ2-5	.
TGTGCCAGTAGTATATCCCCTAGCACAGATACGCAGTATTTT	CASSISPSTDTQYF	.	TRBV19	TRBJ2-3	.
TGTGCCAGCAGCTGGGGACCCAGCTCCTACAATGAGCAGTTCTTC	CASSWGPSSYNEQFF	.	TRBV7-3	TRBJ2-1	.
TGTGCCAGTAGTTCACCAGGGGACCCCGCCCTCAACACTGAAGCTTTCTTT	CASSSPGDPALNTEAFF	.	TRBV19	TRBJ1-1	.
TGTGCCAGCAGTAAGGGGACGGCCCAGCCCCAGCATTTT	CASSKGTAQPQHF	.	TRBV6-5	TRBJ1-5	few
TGCAGCGCCCTAGCGGGGAGAGATACCCATGAGCAGTTCTTC	CSALAGRDTHEQFF	TRBD2	TRBV29-1	TRBJ2-1	.